These T cell receptor beta chains were read from a single sample in a study of cytomegalovirus exposure and HLA in healthy donors. The method was immunoSEQ multiplex PCR; TCRdb's version includes in-frame clones alone and lacks a portion of them. Altogether about 140,000 clones are present, 70% to 85% being singletons, with the ten largest covering approximately 1.5%. Sequencing input: PBMCs. The source is a young man in good health and CMV-seropositive. Both conserved end residues are part of each CDR3. Fields, in order: J gene, V gene, clone size, D gene, CDR3 DNA, CDR3 protein. The D gene is left open where the match is weak. Where a row states a size, it is once, few, many or the class of an expanded clone; other rows omit it.

TRBJ2-7 TRBV7-9 NA TRBD1 TGTGCCAGCAGCCCTTACCGAGGGACAGGGGACGACGAGCAGTACTTC CASSPYRGTGDDEQYF
TRBJ2-7 TRBV27 NA NA TGTGCCAGCAGTCCACCCGGGATATCGGTCTACGAGCAGTACTTC CASSPPGISVYEQYF
TRBJ1-5 TRBV6-1 NA TRBD1 TGTGCCAGCAGTCCCTGGACAGGGGTCCAGCCCCAGCATTTT CASSPWTGVQPQHF
TRBJ2-5 TRBV29-1 NA TRBD1 TGCAGCGTGGAACCTCGAACAGGGGAAGGAGAGACCCAGTACTTC CSVEPRTGEGETQYF
TRBJ1-5 TRBV2 few TRBD1 TGTGCCAGCAGTGATGGGACAGTCAGGAGCAATCAGCCCCAGCATTTT CASSDGTVRSNQPQHF
TRBJ2-2 TRBV9 NA TRBD2 TGTGCCAGCAGCTCTGGGAGCGGGAGGGCCACCGGGGAGCTGTTTTTT CASSSGSGRATGELFF
TRBJ1-5 TRBV6-5 NA TRBD1 TGTGCCAGCAGACCAGACAGGGAGATTCAGCCCCAGCATTTT CASRPDREIQPQHF
TRBJ1-2 TRBV19 NA TRBD1 TGTGCCAGTAGTAACCCGGGACAGGGGTCCCTTAACTATGGCTACACCTTC CASSNPGQGSLNYGYTF
TRBJ2-7 TRBV15 NA TRBD1 TGTGCCACCAGCAGGGACAGGAGGAGCTCCTACGAGCAGTACTTC CATSRDRRSSYEQYF
TRBJ2-1 TRBV6-7 NA TRBD1 TGTGCCAGCAGTTACCCGGGACAGAAAATGAACTACAATGAGCAGTTCTTC CASSYPGQKMNYNEQFF
TRBJ2-1 TRBV7-6 NA TRBD1 TGTGCCAGCAGCTTAGGTGGGACAGGGGGGAATGAGCAGTTCTTC CASSLGGTGGNEQFF
TRBJ1-1 TRBV28 NA NA TGTGCCAGCAGGGCCGGAGGGCGGGGGACTGAAGCTTTCTTT CASRAGGRGTEAFF
TRBJ1-5 TRBV28 few TRBD1 TGTGCCACCAGAGAGACAGGGGTCGGCAATCAGCCCCAGCATTTT CATRETGVGNQPQHF
TRBJ2-5 TRBV28 NA NA TGTGCCAGCAGTTCCTTGGAGACCCAGTACTTC CASSSLETQYF
TRBJ2-7 TRBV5-4 NA TRBD1 TGTGCCAGCAGCCCGACAGGGGACGAGCAGTACTTC CASSPTGDEQYF
TRBJ2-1 TRBV5-6 NA NA TGTGCCAGCAGTCCGAGGGGGGGGAAGTACAATGAGCAGTTCTTC CASSPRGGKYNEQFF
TRBJ1-1 TRBV7-9 few NA TGTGCCAGCAGCTTAGGGGCAGGATCTGAAGCTTTCTTT CASSLGAGSEAFF
TRBJ1-5 TRBV14 NA NA TGTGCCAGCACCGGCGGCCTAACCCGGGCAGCAACCAGGAGGGGCCAGCATTTT CASTGGLTRAATRRGQHF
TRBJ1-4 TRBV6-1 NA TRBD1 TGTGCCAGTAGAGACAGGGTTGTAACTAATGAAAAACTGTTTTTT CASRDRVVTNEKLFF
TRBJ2-3 TRBV4-2 NA TRBD2 TGTGCCAGCAGCCAAGGACAGAGCGGGGGGGGCACAGATACGCAGTATTTT CASSQGQSGGGTDTQYF
TRBJ2-7 TRBV27 NA TRBD1 TGTGCCAGCTCACCAAGGACAGGGGGCAAGGACGAGCAGTACTTC CASSPRTGGKDEQYF
TRBJ2-2 TRBV5-6 NA NA TGTGCCAGCAGCTTCCGGGCCGCGGGCGGGGAGCTGTTTTTT CASSFRAAGGELFF
TRBJ2-1 TRBV27 NA NA TGTGCCAGCAGTCCTCCTGGGGAGAGCTCCTACAATGAGCAGTTCTTC CASSPPGESSYNEQFF
TRBJ2-7 TRBV19 NA TRBD2 TGTGCCAGTAGTATAAGGGCGGGAGACTCCTACGAGCAGTACTTC CASSIRAGDSYEQYF
TRBJ2-7 TRBV6-5 NA NA TGTGCCAGCAGTGTACCCGGCGGCGAGCAGTACTTC CASSVPGGEQYF
TRBJ2-6 TRBV6-5 NA NA TGTGCCAGCAGTTACCAGGGCTCTGGGGCCAACGTCCTGACTTTC CASSYQGSGANVLTF
TRBJ2-7 TRBV28 NA TRBD2 TGTGCCAGCAACCCGGGAGGCTTCCCCACCTCCTACGAGCAGTACTTC CASNPGGFPTSYEQYF
TRBJ2-2 TRBV10-2 NA NA TGCGCCAGCAGACAAACAGGTCAGGGAAGGGGGACCGGGGAGCTGTTTTTT CASRQTGQGRGTGELFF
TRBJ2-1 TRBV7-3 NA TRBD2 TGTGCCAGCAGCTTGGCTAGCGGGGGGGTTTATGAGCAGTTCTTC CASSLASGGVYEQFF
TRBJ2-2 TRBV5-1 few TRBD2 TGCGCCAGCAGCTTGTTACTAGCGGGGGGATCCGGGGAGCTGTTTTTT CASSLLLAGGSGELFF
TRBJ2-5 TRBV2 NA TRBD1 TGTGCCAGCTCGACCGACAGGGGCCAAGAGACCCAGTACTTC CASSTDRGQETQYF
TRBJ2-3 TRBV7-7 NA NA TGTGCTAGCAGCTGGGGCGGGGAAGATACGCAGTATTTT CASSWGGEDTQYF
TRBJ1-6 TRBV4-2 NA TRBD1 TGTGCCAGCAGCCAACGTACAGGGGCCCCCTCTGGGTCACCCCTCCACTTT CASSQRTGAPSGSPLHF
TRBJ1-1 TRBV5-6 few TRBD1 TGTGCCAGCAGCCGACAGGGCCCTGAAGCTTTCTTT CASSRQGPEAFF
TRBJ2-1 TRBV28 once NA TGTGCCAGCAGTTTCAGGGGATCCTACAATGAGCAGTTCTTC CASSFRGSYNEQFF
TRBJ2-7 TRBV28 NA TRBD1 TGTGCCAGCAGTTTATTTGGGACAGGGGTCTACGAGCAGTACTTC CASSLFGTGVYEQYF